This TCR beta chain was recorded in a study of regulatory T cells in long-lasting Graves disease. This clonotype has at least ten counts. Construction of TCR beta libraries relied on iRepertoire HTBI primers and on Arm-PCR targeting CDR3 regions. MiXCR was run by TCRdb on the multiplex PCR reads, yielding one entry per CDR3 protein. The sample records more than 350,000 distinct CDR3 sequences, 15% being singletons. The germline gives CDR1 LGHDT, CDR2 YNNKEL (reference sequence). V was cut by 6 bases and J by 7 bases, with 18 bases left in between. The CDR3 has 15 amino acids. This sample's time point: newly diagnosed GD, antithyroid drugs for less than 3 months. RNA extracted from PBMCs served as the sequencing template. These data were also reused for a study on T cells in Graves' hyperthyroidism and ophthalmopathy.

Sequences were derived from peripheral blood mononuclear cells (PBMCs), sampled at new diagnosis, from a patient treated with antithyroid drugs. This chain links TRBV3-1 with TRBJ1-4; D gene uncertain. This receptor was identified in a woman aged 25 to 39 with Graves disease. CDR3 DNA sequence: TGTGCCAGCAGTCAGCACACCCCTTGGGGTGAAAAACTGTTTTTT. It yields the protein CASSQHTPWGEKLFF.